This TCR beta chain derives from a study of blood T cell repertoires in COVID-19. Study details: The study drew acute and convalescent COVID-19 samples from the United States, Italy and Spain.

CDR1 and CDR2 from the germline V gene are SGHTA and FQGNSA. The CDR3 spans 14 residues. V was clipped by 0 bases and J by 2 bases, with 4 bases between them. A few counts support this clone. In the study's own analysis: Reference gene primer amplification gave nucleated cell count estimates. Assay: immunoSEQ multiplex PCR; the TCRdb copy retains only in-frame clones and omits some. The V and J calls and clone size are taken from that table; D and trimming were inferred from the DNA. Here the sample spans more than 350,000 clones, around 90% being singletons. The V call is TRBV7-2, the J call TRBJ1-4; D remains unclear. The sequence was obtained from a woman younger than 45 with COVID-19, enrolled during active disease. The sample taken for sequencing was peripheral blood. The CDR3 nucleotides read TGTGCCAGCAGCTTAGCCCATACTAATGAAAAACTGTTTTTT. Its protein product is CASSLAHTNEKLFF.